This section outlines one T cell receptor beta chain sequence together with its context. This receptor's antigen is unknown. Per-nucleotide qualities are absent, and no much larger clonotype sits a single base away. To prepare the library, PCR was applied. The instrument given in TCRdb is Illumina HiSeq 2500. To reduce PCR and sequencing biases, unique molecular identifiers were incorporated into the TCR beta cDNA libraries. About 500,000 cDNA molecules were obtained for every 1 to 10 million input T cells, so each molecule roughly corresponded to one T cell. The same protocol used for the earlier healthy control dataset was applied to prepare and sequence the patient libraries. Within a given batch, samples were prepared together, multiplexed and sequenced on the same HiSeq lane. In the original analysis: MIGEC handled the raw barcoded reads, throwing out single-read molecular identifier groups before consensus assembly and CDR3 extraction. VDJtools was used for post-analysis of the clonotype tables, with diversity normalized by down-sampling every dataset to the smallest sample size. To correct batch-related cross-sample contamination, repertoire overlap clustering matched CDR3 amino acid sequences but not nucleotide sequences. Clones were called with MiXCR by TCRdb after fastp trimmed the public reads at Q25, and only in-frame beta chains were retained. Merged by CDR3 protein, the rows form single entries marked with the most common genes and DNA. The V and J calls reflect TCRdb's pipeline rather than the authors' work. The sample contains about 560,000 distinct CDR3 sequences, roughly two fifths of them found a single time. Around 1.7% of the sample is taken by the ten largest.

This sample was included in a study of post-analysis software for immune sequencing data (dated by TCRdb to 2013 to 2016). Regarding the complete study: Disease courses on record covered relapsing-remitting, secondary progressive and progressive-relapsing multiple sclerosis, though some patients had no subtype annotation. The multiple sclerosis patient repertoires were compared with approximately 11 previously published healthy control repertoires from donors aged 6 to 25 years. A subset of samples was prepared in parallel using single-end sample barcoding, then pooled and co-amplified after Illumina adapter ligation. Overall results and qualifications from the work: Direct clustering with F measure revealed strong co-clustering of samples prepared in the same batch, which led to a batch-effect correction. The multiple sclerosis patient group was slightly younger than the control group. Four or five TRBV segments, including TRBV5-6, TRBV5-1 and TRBV20-1, were significantly more frequent in patients than controls. Significantly lower normalized Chao1 diversity was found in multiple sclerosis patients than in controls, suggesting substantial peripheral T-cell clonal expansion.

To demonstrate the VDJtools post-analysis software, TCR beta repertoires were profiled from the peripheral blood of 13 young patients with multiple sclerosis. The multiple sclerosis patients were children and adolescents between about 6 and 16 years of age. Trimming removed 3 bases from V and 0 bases from J; the gene matches leave 8 bases unexplained. Looking up the germline V gene yields CDR1 MNHEY and CDR2 SVGAGI. Inclusive of the bounding cysteine and phenylalanine, the CDR3 is 17 residues long. CDR3 DNA is the only sequence kept; it has 51 bases, read in frame from the first base. Here the chain combines TRBV6-5 and TRBJ2-3; the junction holds 8 bases that match TRBD1. The sequence was obtained from a girl aged 5 to 17 with multiple sclerosis. Sequenced input: blood. The nucleotides are TGTGCCAGCAGTTATACCCCAGGGGGCCCAAGCACAGATACGCAGTATTTT. The encoded protein is CASSYTPGGPSTDTQYF.